This T cell receptor beta chain was found in a study of T cells after yellow fever vaccination (dated by TCRdb to between 2017 and 2020). In the study overall: Libraries from fractions with low cell numbers were prepared with the SMART-Seq v4 Ultra Low Input RNA kit. To follow T-cell clones before and after both primary and booster YFV17D yellow fever vaccination, bulk TCR alpha and beta repertoires underwent longitudinal sequencing. Two healthy male donors made up the cohort, one aged 18 to 30 years and the other aged 30 to 40 years. Blood was drawn at multiple timepoints before and after primary and secondary immunization, with bulk PBMC replicates and cell subsets isolated.

As for this clonotype: The antigen it recognizes is unknown. Base quality data are lacking; no much larger clone is found one base away.

Unmatched junction bases come to 5, with V trimmed by 5 bases and J by 2 bases. Taken from cysteine to phenylalanine, the CDR3 has 16 residues. The DNA shown is the 48-base CDR3, in frame from base 1. The germline V gene sets CDR1 to MNHNS and CDR2 to SASEGT. The paper's findings and limits, for the study overall: A small fraction of clonotypes showed up in both the CD4 and CD8 compartments, probably as a result of convergent recombination. Because the study included only a couple of donors, the extent to which the findings can be generalized is limited. The secondary T-cell response was found to be weaker but faster than the primary response, with a peak reached on day 5 rather than on day 15. Most clones expanded after primary vaccination (about 95% of CD4 and around 89% of CD8) were re-detected after the booster, suggesting that broad memory maintenance occurred. Because abundant contaminating clonotypes from the bulk population could be contained in FACS-sorted repertoires, computational filtering was required.

TCR cDNA was synthesized by 5'RACE template switching, which introduced a universal primer site and unique molecular identifiers. Priming for cDNA synthesis came from both the TCR alpha and TCR beta constant segments. Two PCR steps were used to amplify libraries, with sample barcodes and sequencing adapters being added in the second step. Sequencing of the libraries was done on either Illumina HiSeq 2500 (2x100 bp) or NovaSeq (2x150 bp). The paper's data handling went like this. MIGEC handled demultiplexing of reads and collapsing into UMI consensus sequences, while MiXCR performed V(D)J alignment. Vaccine-responding clonotypes were defined with edgeR using replicate PBMC samples, requiring FDR below 0.01 and a log2 fold change above 5 up to day 15. Bulk clonotypes were assigned CD4 or CD8 identity according to which sequenced CD4 or CD8 repertoire held them at higher abundance. The raw public data were reprocessed by TCRdb itself: fastp quality trimming at Q25, MiXCR clonotype calling, in-frame beta chains only. Every CDR3 protein is listed once, alongside the most common genes and DNA of its rows. For this entry, the V and J calls and clone size follow TCRdb and not the study's own pipeline. This sample holds approximately 350,000 distinct CDR3 sequences; approximately 10% were observed only once. Less than 20% of the sample belongs to the ten largest clones.

The sample's treatment or condition, from its label and the paper: live attenuated yellow fever vaccine strain. Two biological replicates of bulk PBMCs were collected at each blood-draw timepoint. PBMCs were isolated from peripheral blood using a standard Ficoll-Paque protocol. TriZol was used to extract RNA from bulk PBMCs, from CD4 and CD8 fractions, and from dextramer-positive and dextramer-negative fractions. Rearrangement joined TRBV6-1 to TRBJ2-2; 10 bases in between match TRBD2. The clonotype comes from a young man who received the YFV17D yellow fever vaccine. Here the sequenced sample was PBMCs, taken on the day of the first yellow fever vaccination. The nucleotide sequence reads as follows: TGTGCCAGCAGTCGGCTAGCGGGAGTAAACACCGGGGAGCTGTTTTTT. This sequence encodes CASSRLAGVNTGELFF.